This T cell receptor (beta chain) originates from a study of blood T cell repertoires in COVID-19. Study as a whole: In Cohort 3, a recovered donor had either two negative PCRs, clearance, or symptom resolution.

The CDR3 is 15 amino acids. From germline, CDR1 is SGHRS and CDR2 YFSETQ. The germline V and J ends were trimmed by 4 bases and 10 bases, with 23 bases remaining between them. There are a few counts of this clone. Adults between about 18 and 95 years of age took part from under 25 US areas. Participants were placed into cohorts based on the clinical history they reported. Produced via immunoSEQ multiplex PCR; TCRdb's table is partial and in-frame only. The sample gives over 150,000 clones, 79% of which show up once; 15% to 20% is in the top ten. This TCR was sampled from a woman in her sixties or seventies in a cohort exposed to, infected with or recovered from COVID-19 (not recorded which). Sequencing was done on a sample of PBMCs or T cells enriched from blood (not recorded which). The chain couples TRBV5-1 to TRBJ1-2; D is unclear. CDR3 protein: CASSVRGSVMGIYTF. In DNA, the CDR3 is TGCGCCAGCAGCGTTCGGGGATCCGTTATGGGGATCTACACCTTC.